The rows below give T cell receptor beta chains drawn from one sample of a study of identical twins. TCRdb re-called the 5' RACE reads with MiXCR, one entry per CDR3 protein. The sample holds about 460,000 distinct CDR3 sequences, 14% seen once. This same sample was also taken into another study, of yellow fever vaccine responses in identical twins.

The material sequenced was CD4+ T cells sorted from blood. The receptors stem from a woman aged 18 to 35 in good health. Each CDR3 is given with its conserved first and last residue. Fields, in order: V gene, D gene, clone size, CDR3 length, J gene, CDR3 protein, CDR3 DNA. D genes are given only for firm matches. Clone sizes are given selectively: once, few, many, or a class where the clone is expanded.

v_call: TRBV5-1; d_call: NA; clone_size: NA; cdr3_length: 16; j_call: TRBJ2-5; cdr3_aa: CASSLGDMSLGETQYF; cdr3_nt: TGCGCCAGCAGCTTGGGGGATATGTCCCTGGGGGAGACCCAGTACTTC
v_call: TRBV29-1; d_call: TRBD2; clone_size: NA; cdr3_length: 14; j_call: TRBJ2-3; cdr3_aa: CSVWLAGLSDTQYF; cdr3_nt: TGCAGCGTTTGGCTAGCGGGATTATCAGATACGCAGTATTTT
v_call: TRBV27; d_call: NA; clone_size: NA; cdr3_length: 16; j_call: TRBJ2-2; cdr3_aa: CATPAAGTSNTGELFF; cdr3_nt: TGTGCCACCCCAGCTGCAGGCACCTCGAACACCGGGGAGCTGTTTTTT
v_call: TRBV11-1; d_call: NA; clone_size: NA; cdr3_length: 18; j_call: TRBJ2-6; cdr3_aa: CASSLQGLSHSGANVLTF; cdr3_nt: TGTGCCAGCAGCCTACAGGGCCTTAGTCACTCTGGGGCCAACGTCCTGACTTTC
v_call: TRBV4-2; d_call: TRBD2; clone_size: NA; cdr3_length: 17; j_call: TRBJ2-3; cdr3_aa: CASSPLAGSTPRDTQYF; cdr3_nt: TGTGCCAGCAGCCCCTTAGCGGGGAGTACCCCCCGGGATACGCAGTATTTT
v_call: TRBV5-6; d_call: NA; clone_size: NA; cdr3_length: 13; j_call: TRBJ2-3; cdr3_aa: CASSLRPSDTQYF; cdr3_nt: TGTGCCAGCAGCTTGAGGCCGTCAGATACGCAGTATTTT
v_call: TRBV19; d_call: NA; clone_size: few; cdr3_length: 15; j_call: TRBJ2-7; cdr3_aa: CASSIDQPGSYEQYF; cdr3_nt: TGTGCCAGTAGTATAGATCAGCCGGGATCCTACGAGCAGTACTTC
v_call: TRBV7-9; d_call: TRBD1; clone_size: many; cdr3_length: 16; j_call: TRBJ2-1; cdr3_aa: CASSTRDRGSYNEQFF; cdr3_nt: TGTGCCAGCAGCACTAGGGACAGGGGTTCCTACAATGAGCAGTTCTTC
v_call: TRBV5-1; d_call: TRBD2; clone_size: NA; cdr3_length: 16; j_call: TRBJ2-1; cdr3_aa: CASSLGSGRVTNEQFF; cdr3_nt: TGCGCCAGCAGCTTGGGGAGCGGGAGGGTTACAAATGAGCAGTTCTTC
v_call: TRBV5-1; d_call: NA; clone_size: NA; cdr3_length: 12; j_call: TRBJ2-7; cdr3_aa: CASSLKGNEQYF; cdr3_nt: TGCGCCAGCAGCTTGAAAGGGAACGAGCAGTACTTC
v_call: TRBV6-1; d_call: TRBD1; clone_size: few; cdr3_length: 15; j_call: TRBJ1-6; cdr3_aa: CASSRTGTGSSPLHF; cdr3_nt: TGTGCCAGCAGCCGAACCGGGACAGGGAGTTCACCCCTCCACTTT
v_call: TRBV6-2/TRBV6-3; d_call: NA; clone_size: NA; cdr3_length: 17; j_call: TRBJ2-3; cdr3_aa: CASSYFGGGRVTDTQYF; cdr3_nt: TGTGCCAGCAGTTACTTCGGCGGGGGCCGAGTCACAGATACGCAGTATTTT
v_call: TRBV11-2; d_call: NA; clone_size: NA; cdr3_length: 15; j_call: TRBJ1-4; cdr3_aa: CASSLVSGLSEKLFF; cdr3_nt: TGTGCCAGCAGCTTAGTGTCGGGGTTGTCTGAAAAACTGTTTTTT
v_call: TRBV12-3/TRBV12-4; d_call: NA; clone_size: many; cdr3_length: 15; j_call: TRBJ2-3; cdr3_aa: CASSVNTGATDTQYF; cdr3_nt: TGTGCCAGCAGTGTTAACACCGGGGCCACAGATACGCAGTATTTT
v_call: TRBV7-9; d_call: NA; clone_size: NA; cdr3_length: 13; j_call: TRBJ2-7; cdr3_aa: CASSPEADHEQYF; cdr3_nt: TGTGCCAGCAGCCCCGAGGCGGACCACGAGCAGTACTTC
v_call: TRBV2; d_call: NA; clone_size: NA; cdr3_length: 14; j_call: TRBJ2-7; cdr3_aa: CAIWGVLGGNEQYF; cdr3_nt: TGTGCCATCTGGGGAGTCCTAGGGGGGAACGAGCAGTACTTC